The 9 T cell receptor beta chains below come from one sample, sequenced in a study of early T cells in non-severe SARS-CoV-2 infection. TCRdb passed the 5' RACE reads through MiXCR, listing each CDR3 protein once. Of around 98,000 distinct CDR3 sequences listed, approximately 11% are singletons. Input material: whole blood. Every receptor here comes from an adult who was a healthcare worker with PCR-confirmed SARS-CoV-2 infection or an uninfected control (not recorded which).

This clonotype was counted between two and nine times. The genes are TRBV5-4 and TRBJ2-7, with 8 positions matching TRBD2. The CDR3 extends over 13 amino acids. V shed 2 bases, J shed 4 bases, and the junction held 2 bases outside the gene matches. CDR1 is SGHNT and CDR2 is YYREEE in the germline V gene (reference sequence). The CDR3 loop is CASSLRGGYEQYF. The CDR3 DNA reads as TGTGCCAGCAGCTTACGCGGGGGGTACGAGCAGTACTTC.

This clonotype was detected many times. Written as DNA, the CDR3 is TGTGCCACCACGGGACAGAAGTACGAGCAGTACTTC. Translation: CATTGQKYEQYF. The V gene is TRBV27, the J gene TRBJ2-7; TRBD1 agrees at 7 bases. The CDR3 runs 12 residues. Germline values: CDR1 MNHEY, CDR2 SMNVEV (reference sequence). Trimming took 10 bases from V and 4 from J; bases not matched to a gene: 7.

CDR3 bases: TGTGCCAGCAGCTCCCAGGGGCCGGTAGACTATGGCTACACCTTC. It translates to CASSSQGPVDYGYTF. This rearrangement joins TRBV7-2 to TRBJ1-2, with D possibly matching TRBD1 (6 bases). V was cut by 4 bases and J by 3 bases, with 15 bases left in between. Germline V gene data show CDR1 as SGHTA and CDR2 as FQGNSA. The CDR3 sequence is 15 residues long.

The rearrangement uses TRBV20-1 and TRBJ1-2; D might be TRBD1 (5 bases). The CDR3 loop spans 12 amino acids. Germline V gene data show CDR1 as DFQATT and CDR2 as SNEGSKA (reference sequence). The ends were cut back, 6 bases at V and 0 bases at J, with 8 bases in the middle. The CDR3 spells CSAPDTNYGYTF. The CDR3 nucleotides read TGCAGTGCCCCGGACACTAACTATGGCTACACCTTC.

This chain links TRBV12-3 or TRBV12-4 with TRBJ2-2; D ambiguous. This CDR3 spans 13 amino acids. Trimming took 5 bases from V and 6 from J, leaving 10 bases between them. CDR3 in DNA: TGTGCCAGCAGTGCGACCCTCGCCGGGGAGCTGTTTTTT. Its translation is CASSATLAGELFF.

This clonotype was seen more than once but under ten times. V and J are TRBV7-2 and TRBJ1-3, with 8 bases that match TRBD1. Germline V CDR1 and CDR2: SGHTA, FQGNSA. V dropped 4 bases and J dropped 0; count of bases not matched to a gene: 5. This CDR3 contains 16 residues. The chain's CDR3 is CASSSGDRLSGNTIYF. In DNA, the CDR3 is TGTGCCAGCAGCTCGGGGGACAGGCTCTCTGGAAACACCATATATTTT.

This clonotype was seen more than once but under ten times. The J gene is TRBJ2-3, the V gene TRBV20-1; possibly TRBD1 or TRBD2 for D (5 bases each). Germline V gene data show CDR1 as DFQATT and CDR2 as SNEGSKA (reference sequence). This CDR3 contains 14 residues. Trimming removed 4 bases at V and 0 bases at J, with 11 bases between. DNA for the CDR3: TGCAGTGCTATTGTGGGGGAGAGCACAGATACGCAGTATTTT. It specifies CSAIVGESTDTQYF.

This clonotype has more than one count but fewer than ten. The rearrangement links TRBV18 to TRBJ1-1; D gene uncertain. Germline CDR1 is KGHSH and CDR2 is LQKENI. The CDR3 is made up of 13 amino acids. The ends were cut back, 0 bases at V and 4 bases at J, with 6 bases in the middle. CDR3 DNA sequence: TGTGCCAGCTCACCACCGGGAGGCACTGAAGCTTTCTTT. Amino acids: CASSPPGGTEAFF.

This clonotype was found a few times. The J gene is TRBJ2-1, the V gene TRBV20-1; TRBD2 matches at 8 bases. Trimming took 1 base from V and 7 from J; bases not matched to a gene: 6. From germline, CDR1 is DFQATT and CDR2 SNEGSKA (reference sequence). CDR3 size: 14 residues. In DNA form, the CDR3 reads TGCAGTGCTAGAGCCGGGACTAGAAGTAATGAGCAGTTCTTC. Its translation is CSARAGTRSNEQFF.